The text below deals with one T cell receptor beta chain. These data are taken from a study of technical replicates of blood from several donors. Per germline, CDR1 SEHNR and CDR2 FQNEAQ (reference sequence). The V gene lost 5 bases and the J gene lost 6 bases, with 14 bases spanning the gap. The CDR3 covers 14 residues. Clones were read by immunoSEQ multiplex PCR, and TCRdb kept only the in-frame ones, dropping some. The repertoire includes 95,000 or so clones, 85% to 95% of them detected once, and about 0.37% sits in the top ten. The specimen sequenced was T cells isolated from PBMCs. This sequence joins TRBV7-9 and TRBJ2-1, with D tentatively TRBD2 (6 bases). This clonotype was sampled from a human donor in good health. The CDR3 DNA reads TGTGCCAGCAGCCCACGACTAGGTCTCAATGAGCAGTTCTTC. Encoded protein: CASSPRLGLNEQFF.